What follows is one TCR beta chain and its context. The trim removed 2 bases at V and 5 bases at J, leaving 0 bases unmatched. CDR1 is ENHRY, CDR2 SYGVKD, per germline. The CDR3 runs 13 residues. This sample is part of a study of blood T cell repertoires in COVID-19. On the study more broadly: Spain, Italy and the United States supplied samples that represented acute and convalescent COVID-19. T cells, B-cell-depleted T cells, or PBMCs supplied cDNA or gDNA.

Seattle enrolled patients during active infection and tracked them longitudinally. Under the authors' procedure: Amplification of reference gene primers was used by the study to estimate nucleated cell counts. Only in-frame clones appear in the TCRdb table, and some are missing; sequencing was by immunoSEQ multiplex PCR. V and J calls and clone size are copied from that table; D and trimming were computed from the DNA. The table includes about 190,000 clones, 82% detected once. Material: peripheral blood. The rearrangement joins TRBV10-3 to TRBJ2-3, with 8 bases identical to TRBD2. The source is a woman aged 55-70 years with COVID-19, enrolled during active disease. As DNA, the CDR3 is TGTGCCATCAGTGAGGCGGGAGGAGATACGCAGTATTTT. It translates to CAISEAGGDTQYF.